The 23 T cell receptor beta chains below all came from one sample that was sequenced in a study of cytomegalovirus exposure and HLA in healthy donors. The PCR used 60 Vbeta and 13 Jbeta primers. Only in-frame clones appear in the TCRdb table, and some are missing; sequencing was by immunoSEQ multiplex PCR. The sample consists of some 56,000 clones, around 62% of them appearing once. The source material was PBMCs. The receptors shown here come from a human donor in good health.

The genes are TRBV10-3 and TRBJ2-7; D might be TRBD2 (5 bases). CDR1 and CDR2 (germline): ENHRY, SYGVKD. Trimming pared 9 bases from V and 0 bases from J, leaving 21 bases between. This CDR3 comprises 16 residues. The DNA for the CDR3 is TGTGCCATTTCCGACGGAGCGCGGGCAGGCTCCTACGAGCAGTACTTC. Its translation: CAISDGARAGSYEQYF.

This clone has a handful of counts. Here the CDR3 reads CASSLAEGTQYF. As DNA, the CDR3 is TGTGCCAGCAGCTTAGCCGAGGGGACCCAGTACTTC. The chain has TRBV7-2 and TRBJ2-5; D may be TRBD2 (5 bases). This CDR3 comprises 12 residues. Per germline, CDR1 SGHTA and CDR2 FQGNSA. Between the trimmed V and J ends, which lost 0 bases and 7 bases, there was a span of 6 bases.

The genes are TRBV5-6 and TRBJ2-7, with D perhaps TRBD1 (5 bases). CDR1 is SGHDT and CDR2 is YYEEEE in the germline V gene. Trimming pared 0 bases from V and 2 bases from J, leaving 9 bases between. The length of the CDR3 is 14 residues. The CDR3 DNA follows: TGTGCCAGCAGCTTGGGTGACAGCGCCTACGAGCAGTACTTC. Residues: CASSLGDSAYEQYF. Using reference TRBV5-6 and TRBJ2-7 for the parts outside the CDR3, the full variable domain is DAGVTQSPTHLIKTRGQQVTLRCSPKSGHDTVSWYQQALGQGPQFIFQYYEEEERQRGNFPDRFSGHQFPNYSSELNVNALLLGDSALYLCASSLGDSAYEQYFGPGTRLTVT.

CDR3 sequence reads: CASSDRTGGAFF. The DNA of the CDR3 is TGTGCCAGCAGCGACCGGACAGGGGGGGCTTTCTTT. The genes are TRBV7-2 and TRBJ1-1; TRBD1 matches 10 bases. The CDR3 spans 12 residues. The germline V gene encodes CDR1 SGHTA and CDR2 FQGNSA. Trimming cost V 5 bases and J 11 bases; bases outside gene matches: 5.

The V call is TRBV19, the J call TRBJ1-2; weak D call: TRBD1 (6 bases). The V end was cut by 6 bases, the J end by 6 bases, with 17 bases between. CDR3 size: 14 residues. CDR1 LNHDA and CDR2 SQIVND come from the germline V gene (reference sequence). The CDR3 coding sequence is TGTGCCAGTAGGGACAGAAAGGGTTTTAATGGCTACACCTTC. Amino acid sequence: CASRDRKGFNGYTF.

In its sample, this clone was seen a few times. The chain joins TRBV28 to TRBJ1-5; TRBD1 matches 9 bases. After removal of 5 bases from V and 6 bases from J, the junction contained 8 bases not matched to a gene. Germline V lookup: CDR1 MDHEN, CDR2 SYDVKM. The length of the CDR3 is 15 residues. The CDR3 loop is CASSTLTGGTQPQHF. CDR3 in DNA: TGTGCCAGCAGTACCCTTACAGGGGGCACTCAGCCCCAGCATTTT.

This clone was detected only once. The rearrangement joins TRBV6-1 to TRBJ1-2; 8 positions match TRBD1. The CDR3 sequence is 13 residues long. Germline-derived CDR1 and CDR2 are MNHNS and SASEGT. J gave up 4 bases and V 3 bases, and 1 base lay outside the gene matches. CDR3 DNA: TGTGCCAGCAGTGATCAGGGGGCCTATGGCTACACCTTC. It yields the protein CASSDQGAYGYTF.

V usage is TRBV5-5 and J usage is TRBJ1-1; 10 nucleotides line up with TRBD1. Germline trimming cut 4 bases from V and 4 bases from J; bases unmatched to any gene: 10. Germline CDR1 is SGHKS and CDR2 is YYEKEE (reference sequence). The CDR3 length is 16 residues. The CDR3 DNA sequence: TGTGCCAGCAGCCTAGATGGGACAGGGGTCGGCACTGAAGCTTTCTTT. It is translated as CASSLDGTGVGTEAFF. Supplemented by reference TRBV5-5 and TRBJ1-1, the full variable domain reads DAGVTQSPTHLIKTRGQQVTLRCSPISGHKSVSWYQQVLGQGPQFIFQYYEKEERGRGNFPDRFSARQFPNYSSELNVNALLLGDSALYLCASSLDGTGVGTEAFFGQGTRLTVV.

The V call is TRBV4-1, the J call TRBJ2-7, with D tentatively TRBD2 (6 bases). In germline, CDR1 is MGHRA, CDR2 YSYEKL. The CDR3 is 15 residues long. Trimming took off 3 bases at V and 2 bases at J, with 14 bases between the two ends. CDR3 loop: CASSQENRETYEQYF. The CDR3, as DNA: TGCGCCAGCAGCCAGGAAAACCGGGAGACCTACGAGCAGTACTTC.

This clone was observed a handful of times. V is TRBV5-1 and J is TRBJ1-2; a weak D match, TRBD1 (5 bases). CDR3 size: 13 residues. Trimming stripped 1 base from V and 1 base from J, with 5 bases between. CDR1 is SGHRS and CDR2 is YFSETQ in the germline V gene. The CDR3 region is CASSLRGNYGYTF. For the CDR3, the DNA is TGCGCCAGCAGCTTGAGGGGTAACTATGGCTACACCTTC.

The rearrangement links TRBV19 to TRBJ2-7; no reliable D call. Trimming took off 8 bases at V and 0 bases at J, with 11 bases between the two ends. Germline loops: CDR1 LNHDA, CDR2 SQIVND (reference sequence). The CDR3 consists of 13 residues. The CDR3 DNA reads TGTGCCAGTGCCCTGGCGGACTCCTACGAGCAGTACTTC. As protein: CASALADSYEQYF.

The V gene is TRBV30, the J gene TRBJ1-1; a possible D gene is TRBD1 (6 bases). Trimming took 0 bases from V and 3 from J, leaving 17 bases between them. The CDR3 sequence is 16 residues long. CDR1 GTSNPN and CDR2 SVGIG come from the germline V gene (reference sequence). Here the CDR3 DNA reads TGTGCCTGGAGTGTGGGGGGGGCCGTGATGTACACTGAAGCTTTCTTT. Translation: CAWSVGGAVMYTEAFF.

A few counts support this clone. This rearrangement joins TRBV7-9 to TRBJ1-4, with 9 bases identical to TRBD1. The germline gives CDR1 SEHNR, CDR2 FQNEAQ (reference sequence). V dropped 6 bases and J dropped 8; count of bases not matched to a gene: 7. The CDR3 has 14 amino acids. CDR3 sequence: CASSQGQGREKLFF. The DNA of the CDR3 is TGTGCCAGCAGTCAGGGACAGGGTAGGGAAAAACTGTTTTTT. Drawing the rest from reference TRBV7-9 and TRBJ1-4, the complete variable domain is DTGVSQNPRHKITKRGQNVTFRCDPISEHNRLYWYRQTLGQGPEFLTYFQNEAQLEKSRLLSDRFSAERPKGSFSTLEIQRTEQGDSAMYLCASSQGQGREKLFFGSGTQLSVL.

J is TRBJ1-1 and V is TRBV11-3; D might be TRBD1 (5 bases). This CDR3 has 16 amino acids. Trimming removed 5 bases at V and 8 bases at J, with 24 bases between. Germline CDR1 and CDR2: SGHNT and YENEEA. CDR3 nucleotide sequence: TGTGCCAGCAGCCCGGATGGGAGGGCAGGGCAAGACGAAGCTTTCTTT. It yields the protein CASSPDGRAGQDEAFF.

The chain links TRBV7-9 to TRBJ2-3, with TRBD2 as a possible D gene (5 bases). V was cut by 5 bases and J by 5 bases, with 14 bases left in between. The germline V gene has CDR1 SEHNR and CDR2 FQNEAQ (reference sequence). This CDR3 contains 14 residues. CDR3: CASSTSGPGDTQYF. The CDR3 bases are TGTGCCAGCAGCACCAGCGGACCGGGAGATACGCAGTATTTT.

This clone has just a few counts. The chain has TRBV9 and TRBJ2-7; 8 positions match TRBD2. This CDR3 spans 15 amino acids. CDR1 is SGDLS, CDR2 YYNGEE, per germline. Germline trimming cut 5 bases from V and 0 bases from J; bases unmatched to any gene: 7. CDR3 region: CASSPGGESSYEQYF. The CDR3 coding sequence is TGTGCCAGCAGTCCGGGGGGGGAGAGCTCCTACGAGCAGTACTTC. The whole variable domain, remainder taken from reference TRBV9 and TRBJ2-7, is DSGVTQTPKHLITATGQRVTLRCSPRSGDLSVYWYQQSLDQGLQFLIQYYNGEERAKGNILERFSAQQFPDLHSELNLSSLELGDSALYFCASSPGGESSYEQYFGPGTRLTVT.

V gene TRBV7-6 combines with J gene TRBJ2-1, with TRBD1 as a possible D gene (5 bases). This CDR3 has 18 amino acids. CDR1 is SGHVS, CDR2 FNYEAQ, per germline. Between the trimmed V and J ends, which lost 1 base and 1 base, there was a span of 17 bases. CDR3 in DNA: TGTGCCAGCAGCTTAGGGTCCGGGCAGGGTTTTTCCTACAATGAGCAGTTCTTC. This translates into CASSLGSGQGFSYNEQFF.

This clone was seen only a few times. CDR3 sequence: CASSQDGAGDGNSPLHF. Written as DNA, the CDR3 is TGCGCCAGCAGCCAAGATGGCGCAGGGGACGGTAATTCACCCCTCCACTTT. This sequence joins TRBV4-3 and TRBJ1-6; a possible D gene is TRBD1 (6 bases). The V and J ends lost 0 bases and 6 bases respectively, with 15 bases between them. The CDR3 totals 17 residues. Germline lookup yields CDR1 LGHNA and CDR2 YSLEER.

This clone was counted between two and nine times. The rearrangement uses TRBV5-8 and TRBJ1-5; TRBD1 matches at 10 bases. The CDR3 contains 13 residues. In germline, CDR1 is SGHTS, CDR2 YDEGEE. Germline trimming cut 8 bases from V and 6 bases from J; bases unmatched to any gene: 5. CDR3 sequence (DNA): TGTGCCAGTGGACAGGGGGTAAGTCAGCCCCAGCATTTT. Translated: CASGQGVSQPQHF.

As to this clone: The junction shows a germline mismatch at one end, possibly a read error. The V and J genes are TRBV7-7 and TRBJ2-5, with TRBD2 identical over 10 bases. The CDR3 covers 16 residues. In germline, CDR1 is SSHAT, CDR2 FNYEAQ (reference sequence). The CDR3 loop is CASSSNSGGRGETQYF. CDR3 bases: TGTGCTAGCAGCTCGAATAGCGGGGGGCGGGGAGAGACCCAGTACTTC.

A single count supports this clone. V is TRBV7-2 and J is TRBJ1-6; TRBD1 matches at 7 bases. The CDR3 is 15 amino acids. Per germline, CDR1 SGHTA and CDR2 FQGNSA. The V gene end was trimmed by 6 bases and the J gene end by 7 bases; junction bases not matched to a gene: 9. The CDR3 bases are TGTGCCAGCAGTTTTCAGGGGGGAAGGAATTCACCCCTCCACTTT. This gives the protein CASSFQGGRNSPLHF.

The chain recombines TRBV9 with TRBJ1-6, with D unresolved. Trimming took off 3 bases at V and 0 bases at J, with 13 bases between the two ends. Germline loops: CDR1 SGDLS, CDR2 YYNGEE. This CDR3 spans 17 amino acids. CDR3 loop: CASSAGLGSSYNSPLHF. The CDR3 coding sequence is TGTGCCAGCAGCGCAGGACTTGGAAGCTCCTATAATTCACCCCTCCACTTT.

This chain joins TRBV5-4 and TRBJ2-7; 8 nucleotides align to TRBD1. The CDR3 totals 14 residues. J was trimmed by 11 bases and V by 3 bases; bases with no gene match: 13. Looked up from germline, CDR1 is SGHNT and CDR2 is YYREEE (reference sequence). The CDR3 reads CASSSGRDRNQEYF. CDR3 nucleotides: TGTGCCAGCAGCTCCGGTAGGGACAGGAATCAGGAGTACTTC.